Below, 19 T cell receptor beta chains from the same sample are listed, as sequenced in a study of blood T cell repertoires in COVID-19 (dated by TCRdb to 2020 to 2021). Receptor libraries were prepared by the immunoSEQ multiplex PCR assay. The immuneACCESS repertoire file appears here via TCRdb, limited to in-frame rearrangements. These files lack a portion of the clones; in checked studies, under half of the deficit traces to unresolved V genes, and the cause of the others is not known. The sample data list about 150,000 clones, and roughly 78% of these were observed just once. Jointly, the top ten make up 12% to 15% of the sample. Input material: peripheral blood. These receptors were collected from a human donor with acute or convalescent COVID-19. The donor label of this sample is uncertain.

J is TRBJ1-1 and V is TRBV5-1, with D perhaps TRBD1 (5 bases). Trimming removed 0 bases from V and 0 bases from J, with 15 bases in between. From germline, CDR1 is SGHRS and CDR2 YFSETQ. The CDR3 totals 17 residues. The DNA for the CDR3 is TGCGCCAGCAGCTTGGAGGGACCGGGAGGGATGAACACTGAAGCTTTCTTT. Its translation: CASSLEGPGGMNTEAFF.

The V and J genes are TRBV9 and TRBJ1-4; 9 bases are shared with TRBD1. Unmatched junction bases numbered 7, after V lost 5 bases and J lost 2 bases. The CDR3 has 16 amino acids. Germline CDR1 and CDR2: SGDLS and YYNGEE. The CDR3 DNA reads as TGTGCCAGCAGGCCCGGGACAGGGCGGACTAATGAAAAACTGTTTTTT. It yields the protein CASRPGTGRTNEKLFF. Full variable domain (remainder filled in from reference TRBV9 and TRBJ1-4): DSGVTQTPKHLITATGQRVTLRCSPRSGDLSVYWYQQSLDQGLQFLIQYYNGEERAKGNILERFSAQQFPDLHSELNLSSLELGDSALYFCASRPGTGRTNEKLFFGSGTQLSVL.

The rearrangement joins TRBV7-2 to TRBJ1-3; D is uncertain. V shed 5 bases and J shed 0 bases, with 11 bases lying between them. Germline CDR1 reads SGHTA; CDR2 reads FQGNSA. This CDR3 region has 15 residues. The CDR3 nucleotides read TGTGCCAGCAGCCCCGGGAGGTTCTCTGGAAACACCATATATTTT. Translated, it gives CASSPGRFSGNTIYF.

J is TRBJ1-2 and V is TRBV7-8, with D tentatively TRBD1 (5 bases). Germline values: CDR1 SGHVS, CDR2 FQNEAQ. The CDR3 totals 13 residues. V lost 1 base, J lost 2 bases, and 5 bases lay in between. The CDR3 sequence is CASSLGQNYGYTF. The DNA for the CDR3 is TGTGCCAGCAGCTTAGGACAGAACTATGGCTACACCTTC.

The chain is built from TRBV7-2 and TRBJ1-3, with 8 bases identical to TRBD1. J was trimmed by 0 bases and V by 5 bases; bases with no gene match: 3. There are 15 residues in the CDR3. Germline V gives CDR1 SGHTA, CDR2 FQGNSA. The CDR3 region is CASSVQGGSGNTIYF. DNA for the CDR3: TGTGCCAGCAGCGTACAGGGGGGCTCTGGAAACACCATATATTTT.

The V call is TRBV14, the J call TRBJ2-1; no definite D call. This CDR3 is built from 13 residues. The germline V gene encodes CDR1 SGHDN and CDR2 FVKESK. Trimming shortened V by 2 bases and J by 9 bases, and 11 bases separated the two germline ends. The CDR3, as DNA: TGTGCCAGCAGCCAAAATCAGCGCGGTGAGCAGTTCTTC. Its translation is CASSQNQRGEQFF.

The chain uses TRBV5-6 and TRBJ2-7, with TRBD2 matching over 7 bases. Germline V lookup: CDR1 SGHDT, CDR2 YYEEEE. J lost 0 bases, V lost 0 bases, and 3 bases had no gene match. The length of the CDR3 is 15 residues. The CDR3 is CASSLGRGGSYEQYF. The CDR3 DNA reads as TGTGCCAGCAGCTTGGGTCGCGGGGGCTCCTACGAGCAGTACTTC.

Here the CDR3 DNA reads TGTGCCACCAGTGAGAACAGGGAAAGCAATCAGCCCCAGCATTTT. This gives the protein CATSENRESNQPQHF. The chain recombines TRBV24-1 with TRBJ1-5; D is possibly TRBD1 (6 bases). Germline lookup yields CDR1 KGHDR and CDR2 SFDVKD. The CDR3 is made up of 15 amino acids. V was pared by 4 bases and J by 1 base, with 10 bases between.

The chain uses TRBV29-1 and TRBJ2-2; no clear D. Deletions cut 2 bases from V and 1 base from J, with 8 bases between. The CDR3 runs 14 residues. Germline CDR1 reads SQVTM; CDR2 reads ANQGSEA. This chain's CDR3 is CSVESWQNTGELFF. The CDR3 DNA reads TGCAGCGTTGAATCTTGGCAGAACACCGGGGAGCTGTTTTTT.

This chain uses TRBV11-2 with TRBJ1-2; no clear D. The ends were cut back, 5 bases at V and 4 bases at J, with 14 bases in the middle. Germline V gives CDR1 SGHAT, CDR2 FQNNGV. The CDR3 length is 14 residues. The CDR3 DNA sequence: TGTGCCAGCAGCATAGTCCGGGAGATCTATGGCTACACCTTC. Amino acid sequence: CASSIVREIYGYTF.

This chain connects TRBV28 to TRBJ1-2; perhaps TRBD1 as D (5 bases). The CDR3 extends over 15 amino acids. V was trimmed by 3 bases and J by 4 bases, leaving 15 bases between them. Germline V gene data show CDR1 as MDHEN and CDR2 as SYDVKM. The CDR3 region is CASSFLPTVPYGYTF. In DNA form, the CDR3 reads TGTGCCAGCAGTTTCCTCCCGACAGTTCCCTATGGCTACACCTTC.

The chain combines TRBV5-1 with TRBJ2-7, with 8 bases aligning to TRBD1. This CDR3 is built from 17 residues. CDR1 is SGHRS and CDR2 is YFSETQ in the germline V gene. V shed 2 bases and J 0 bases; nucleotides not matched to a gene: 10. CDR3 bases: TGCGCCAGCAGCTTCAGGGGGCTAGGGCAGACCTCCTACGAGCAGTACTTC. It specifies CASSFRGLGQTSYEQYF.

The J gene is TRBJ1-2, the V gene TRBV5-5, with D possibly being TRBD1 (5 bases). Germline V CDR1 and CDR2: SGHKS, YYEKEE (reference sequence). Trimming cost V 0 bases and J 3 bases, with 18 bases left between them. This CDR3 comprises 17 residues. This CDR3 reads CASSLELQGRNDYGYTF. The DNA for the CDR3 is TGTGCCAGCAGCTTGGAGCTTCAGGGAAGGAATGACTATGGCTACACCTTC.

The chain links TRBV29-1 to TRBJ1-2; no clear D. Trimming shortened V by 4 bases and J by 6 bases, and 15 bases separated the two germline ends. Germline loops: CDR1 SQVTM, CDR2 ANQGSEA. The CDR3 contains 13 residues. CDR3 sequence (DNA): TGCAGCGTTGTAAGCGGGATGAGGAATGGCTACACCTTC. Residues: CSVVSGMRNGYTF. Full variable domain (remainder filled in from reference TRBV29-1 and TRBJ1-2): SAVISQKPSRDICQRGTSLTIQCQVDSQVTMMFWYRQQPGQSLTLIATANQGSEATYESGFVIDKFPISRPNLTFSTLTVSNMSPEDSSIYLCSVVSGMRNGYTFGSGTRLTVV.

CDR3 loop: CASSPAGAHGYTF. The CDR3 nucleotides read TGTGCCAGCTCACCGGCAGGGGCCCATGGCTACACCTTC. V usage is TRBV18 and J usage is TRBJ1-2; D is possibly TRBD1 (6 bases). CDR1 and CDR2 from the germline V gene are KGHSH and LQKENI. The V end lost 3 bases, the J end lost 6 bases, and 11 bases lay between the germline ends. The CDR3 is made up of 13 amino acids.

The CDR3 sequence: CASSLVGWNYGYTF. The CDR3 region has the DNA TGTGCCAGCAGCTTGGTTGGCTGGAACTATGGCTACACCTTC. The chain recombines TRBV5-6 with TRBJ1-2; D is uncertain. V shed 0 bases and J shed 2 bases, with 8 bases lying between them. The CDR3 is 14 amino acids. In germline, CDR1 is SGHDT, CDR2 YYEEEE. Variable domain in full (rest from reference TRBV5-6 and TRBJ1-2): DAGVTQSPTHLIKTRGQQVTLRCSPKSGHDTVSWYQQALGQGPQFIFQYYEEEERQRGNFPDRFSGHQFPNYSSELNVNALLLGDSALYLCASSLVGWNYGYTFGSGTRLTVV.

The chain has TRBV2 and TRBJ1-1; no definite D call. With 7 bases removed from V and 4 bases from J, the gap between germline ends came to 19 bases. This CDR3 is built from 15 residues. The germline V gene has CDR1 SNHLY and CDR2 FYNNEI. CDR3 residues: CASTLEGGSGTEAFF. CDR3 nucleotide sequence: TGTGCCAGCACTTTGGAGGGAGGGTCGGGCACTGAAGCTTTCTTT.

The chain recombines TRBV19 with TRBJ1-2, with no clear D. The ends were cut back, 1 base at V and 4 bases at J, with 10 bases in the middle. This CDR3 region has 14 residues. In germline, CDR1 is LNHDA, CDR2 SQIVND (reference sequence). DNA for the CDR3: TGTGCCAGTAGTATAGTGGCAGAGGCCTATGGCTACACCTTC. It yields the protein CASSIVAEAYGYTF.

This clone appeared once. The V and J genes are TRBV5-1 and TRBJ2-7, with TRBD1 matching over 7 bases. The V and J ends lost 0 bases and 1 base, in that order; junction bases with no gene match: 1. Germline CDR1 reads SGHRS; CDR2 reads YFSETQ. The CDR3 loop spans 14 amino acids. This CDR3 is CASSLATGSYEQYF. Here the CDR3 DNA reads TGCGCCAGCAGCTTGGCGACAGGGTCCTACGAGCAGTACTTC. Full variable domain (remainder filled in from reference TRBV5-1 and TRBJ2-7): KAGVTQTPRYLIKTRGQQVTLSCSPISGHRSVSWYQQTPGQGLQFLFEYFSETQRNKGNFPGRFSGRQFSNSRSEMNVSTLELGDSALYLCASSLATGSYEQYFGPGTRLTVT.